The 18 T cell receptor beta chains given below trace back to one sample, sequenced in a study of control samples from healthy donors and cancer patients. Only in-frame clones appear in the TCRdb table, and some are missing; sequencing was by immunoSEQ multiplex PCR. Of around 130,000 clones listed, about 90% are singletons. The sequencing sample was made of PBMCs. The receptor source for this set is a man in his forties or fifties with head and neck cancer.

The chain carries TRBV19 and TRBJ2-3; TRBD2 matches 8 bases. The CDR3 is made up of 15 amino acids. Germline-derived CDR1 and CDR2 are LNHDA and SQIVND (reference sequence). The V gene end was trimmed by 6 bases and the J gene end by 6 bases; junction bases not matched to a gene: 11. The CDR3 is CASSVSGGAVDTQYF. In DNA, the CDR3 is TGTGCCAGTAGCGTAAGCGGGGGCGCAGTTGATACGCAGTATTTT.

The chain carries TRBV6-1 and TRBJ2-3, with TRBD2 matching over 8 bases. The CDR3 spans 18 residues. V shed 1 base and J 2 bases; nucleotides not matched to a gene: 11. The germline gives CDR1 MNHNS, CDR2 SASEGT. This chain's CDR3 is CASSEGPLLAAYTDTQYF. Here the CDR3 DNA reads TGTGCCAGCAGTGAAGGTCCTCTACTAGCGGCCTACACAGATACGCAGTATTTT.

This clone was counted only a few times. The chain has TRBV3-1 (or the pseudogene TRBV3-2) and TRBJ2-2, with 7 bases fitting TRBD2. Per germline, CDR1 LGHDT and CDR2 YNNKEL (reference sequence). The ends lost 6 bases at V and 3 bases at J; junction bases unmatched: 10. The CDR3 has 16 amino acids. This CDR3 is CASRTEGTIDTGELFF. The CDR3 nucleotides read TGTGCCAGCAGAACAGAAGGGACTATAGACACCGGGGAGCTGTTTTTT.

This clone has a handful of counts. This chain links TRBV11-2 with TRBJ2-5; D is ambiguous. V was shortened by 1 base and J by 5 bases, with 14 bases between the two germline ends. Germline V gene sequence: CDR1 SGHAT, CDR2 FQNNGV. The CDR3 has 15 amino acids. The CDR3 DNA sequence: TGTGCCAGCAGCTTAGGGGCTTCCCCCGGGGAGACCCAGTACTTC. This gives the protein CASSLGASPGETQYF.

This clone was found once. J is TRBJ1-1 and V is TRBV7-9, with 7 bases matching TRBD1. After removal of 5 bases from V and 6 bases from J, the junction contained 6 bases not matched to a gene. CDR3 length: 13 amino acids. From germline, CDR1 is SEHNR and CDR2 FQNEAQ (reference sequence). CDR3 sequence: CASSQRQGAEAFF. DNA for the CDR3: TGTGCCAGCAGCCAACGACAGGGCGCTGAAGCTTTCTTT.

The genes are TRBV5-1 and TRBJ2-7; D possibly matches TRBD1 or TRBD2 (5 bases each). V lost 4 bases to trimming and J lost 3 bases, with 14 bases between them. The CDR3 length is 14 residues. Germline lookup yields CDR1 SGHRS and CDR2 YFSETQ. The CDR3 bases are TGCGCCAGCAGCCCCCGGGGCCATGACTACGAGCAGTACTTC. Translated: CASSPRGHDYEQYF.

The chain joins TRBV19 to TRBJ2-7; no clear D. CDR3 length: 13 residues. V lost 3 bases to trimming and J lost 7 bases, with 13 bases between them. Per the germline V gene, CDR1 is LNHDA and CDR2 is SQIVND (reference sequence). Here the CDR3 DNA reads TGTGCCAGTAGTATTGGTGCTGCACGGGAGCAGTACTTC. Encoded protein: CASSIGAAREQYF. Looking up the rest from reference TRBV19 and TRBJ2-7 gives the full variable domain: DGGITQSPKYLFRKEGQNVTLSCEQNLNHDAMYWYRQDPGQGLRLIYYSQIVNDFQKGDIAEGYSVSREKKESFPLTVTSAQKNPTAFYLCASSIGAAREQYFGPGTRLTVT.

The V and J genes are TRBV11-2 and TRBJ2-5; D remains ambiguous. Germline values: CDR1 SGHAT, CDR2 FQNNGV. V was cut by 5 bases and J by 0 bases, with 16 bases left in between. The CDR3 loop spans 16 amino acids. This CDR3 is CASSHWTVNDQETQYF. The CDR3 nucleotides read TGTGCCAGCAGCCATTGGACGGTAAACGACCAAGAGACCCAGTACTTC.

J is TRBJ1-2 and V is TRBV9; 7 nucleotides match TRBD1. The trim removed 6 bases at V and 3 bases at J, leaving 2 bases unmatched. Germline assignment: CDR1 SGDLS and CDR2 YYNGEE. The CDR3 runs 12 residues. The CDR3 bases are TGTGCCAGCACCGGGACAGACTATGGCTACACCTTC. This gives the protein CASTGTDYGYTF.

This chain connects TRBV10-1 to TRBJ2-7; 9 nucleotides line up with TRBD1. This CDR3 has 18 residues. Germline V gene lookup returns CDR1 WNHNN and CDR2 SYGVQD (reference sequence). In DNA form, the CDR3 reads TGCGTCCAGACCGTAACCGGGGGCGAGGGGGACAGGGCGTACGAGCAGTACTTC. This sequence encodes CVQTVTGGEGDRAYEQYF.

V and J are TRBV6-5 and TRBJ2-7; 8 nucleotides line up with TRBD1. The CDR3 is 15 amino acids. V shed 2 bases, J shed 2 bases, and the junction held 5 bases outside the gene matches. Looked up from germline, CDR1 is MNHEY and CDR2 is SVGAGI. CDR3 nucleotide sequence: TGTGCCAGCAGTTACGGGACAGGTCGAACCTACGAGCAGTACTTC. It specifies CASSYGTGRTYEQYF.

This clone was detected once. The V and J genes are TRBV2 and TRBJ1-1; 7 bases are shared with TRBD1. V gave up 5 bases and J gave up 5 bases; unmatched junction bases: 8. CDR3 length: 14 residues. Germline V CDR1 and CDR2: SNHLY, FYNNEI. The CDR3 loop is CASSPDRVGTEAFF. DNA for the CDR3: TGTGCCAGCAGTCCTGACAGGGTGGGAACTGAAGCTTTCTTT.

The rearrangement links TRBV6-1 to TRBJ1-1; D not resolved. The V end was cut by 3 bases, the J end by 1 base, with 9 bases between. The CDR3 totals 14 residues. In germline, CDR1 is MNHNS, CDR2 SASEGT. The CDR3 spells CASSDHLKNTEAFF. As DNA, the CDR3 is TGTGCCAGCAGTGACCACCTTAAGAACACTGAAGCTTTCTTT.

This chain joins TRBV2 and TRBJ2-7; maybe TRBD1 (5 bases). This CDR3 is 14 amino acids long. CDR1 is SNHLY and CDR2 is FYNNEI in the germline V gene. Trimming left V 7 bases short and J 3 bases short, with 16 bases between. The CDR3 DNA follows: TGTGCCAGCACCTATTCGGACACCCTCTACGAGCAGTACTTC. Amino acids: CASTYSDTLYEQYF.

The genes are TRBV5-6 and TRBJ1-2; D unclear. Germline V lookup: CDR1 SGHDT, CDR2 YYEEEE. The V and J ends lost 4 bases and 10 bases respectively, with 14 bases between them. The CDR3 has 12 amino acids. The CDR3 DNA reads TGTGCCAGCAGCCGGGATGTGAGGGACTACACCTTC. Amino acids: CASSRDVRDYTF.

This clone has only one observation. The chain recombines TRBV7-6 with TRBJ1-4; perhaps TRBD1 as D (6 bases). V was pared by 5 bases and J by 4 bases, with 23 bases between. CDR1 and CDR2 from the germline V gene are SGHVS and FNYEAQ. The CDR3 extends over 18 amino acids. The CDR3 DNA reads as TGTGCCAGCAGCCCCCACGACAGTATTGGGGGCCTTAATGAAAAACTGTTTTTT. This sequence encodes CASSPHDSIGGLNEKLFF.

The table lists this clone with a count of one. The chain is built from TRBV5-1 and TRBJ2-1; tentative D call: TRBD1 (6 bases). This CDR3 region has 15 residues. The V gene lost 4 bases and the J gene lost 0 bases, with 11 bases spanning the gap. In germline, CDR1 is SGHRS, CDR2 YFSETQ. The CDR3 sequence: CASSGGQSSYNEQFF. As DNA, the CDR3 is TGCGCCAGCAGCGGAGGACAGAGCTCCTACAATGAGCAGTTCTTC. Full variable domain (missing parts from reference TRBV5-1 and TRBJ2-1): KAGVTQTPRYLIKTRGQQVTLSCSPISGHRSVSWYQQTPGQGLQFLFEYFSETQRNKGNFPGRFSGRQFSNSRSEMNVSTLELGDSALYLCASSGGQSSYNEQFFGPGTRLTVL.

Here the CDR3 reads CASSRTGYSTDTQYF. The CDR3 DNA follows: TGTGCCAGCAGCCGGACAGGCTATAGCACAGATACGCAGTATTTT. This chain connects TRBV5-8 to TRBJ2-3; 7 nucleotides align to TRBD1. Germline V gives CDR1 SGHTS, CDR2 YDEGEE. V trimming: 4 bases; J trimming: 0 bases; junction bases outside the gene matches: 5. CDR3 size: 15 residues.